The present TCR beta chain was sequenced within a study of OX40 agonist ivuxolimab in advanced cancers. Looking at the study overall: The drug used for patients, ivuxolimab, was an agonistic anti-OX40 (CD134) antibody. General study points: There were, on average, more expanded clones in CD8+ T cells than in CD4+. Within 6 weeks, CD4+ and CD8+ blood T cells expanded clonally at 0.1 to 3.0 mg/kg.

The CDR3 is 16 residues long. V was clipped by 4 bases and J by 2 bases, with 15 bases between them. Germline V CDR1 and CDR2: MNHNS, SASEGT. TCRdb's copy holds only in-frame clones and misses some; the assay was immunoSEQ multiplex PCR. The data show almost 70,000 clones, with roughly 92% seen just once and 0.25% to 0.3% held by the top ten. Note on this clone: Antigen unknown.

The chain links TRBV6-1 to TRBJ1-5; D is possibly TRBD1 (6 bases). The sample here was CD4+ or CD8+ T cells sorted from blood, taken in a trial of the OX40 agonist ivuxolimab. This TCR derives from an adult with an advanced solid tumor such as melanoma, head and neck, liver or kidney cancer. The chain's CDR3 is CASSGAQGTGNQPQHF. As DNA, the CDR3 is TGTGCCAGCAGTGGAGCCCAGGGGACGGGCAATCAGCCCCAGCATTTT.